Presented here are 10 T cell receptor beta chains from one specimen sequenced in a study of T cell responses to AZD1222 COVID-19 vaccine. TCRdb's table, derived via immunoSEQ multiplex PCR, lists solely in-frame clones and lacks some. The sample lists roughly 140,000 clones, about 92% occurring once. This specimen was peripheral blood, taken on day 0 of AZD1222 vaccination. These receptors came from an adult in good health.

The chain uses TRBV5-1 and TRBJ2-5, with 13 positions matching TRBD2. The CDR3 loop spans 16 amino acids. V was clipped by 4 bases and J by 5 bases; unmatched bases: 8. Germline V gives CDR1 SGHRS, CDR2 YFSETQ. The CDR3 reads CASSTGLAGDLETQYF. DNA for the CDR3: TGCGCCAGCAGCACAGGACTAGCGGGAGATTTGGAGACCCAGTACTTC.

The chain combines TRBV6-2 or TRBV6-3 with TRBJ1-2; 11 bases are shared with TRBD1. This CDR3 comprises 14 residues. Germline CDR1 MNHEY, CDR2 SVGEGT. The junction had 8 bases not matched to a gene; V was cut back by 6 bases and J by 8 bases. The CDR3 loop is CASSRGQGATGYTF. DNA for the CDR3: TGTGCCAGCAGCCGAGGACAGGGGGCAACCGGCTACACCTTC.

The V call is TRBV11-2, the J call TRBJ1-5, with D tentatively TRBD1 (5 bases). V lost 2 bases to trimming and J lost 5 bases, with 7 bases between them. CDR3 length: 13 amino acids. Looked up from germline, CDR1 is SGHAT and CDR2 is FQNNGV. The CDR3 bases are TGTGCCAGCAGCTTACAAGGGGATCAGCCCCAGCATTTT. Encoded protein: CASSLQGDQPQHF. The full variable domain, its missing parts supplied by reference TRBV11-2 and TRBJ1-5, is EAGVAQSPRYKIIEKRQSVAFWCNPISGHATLYWYQQILGQGPKLLIQFQNNGVVDDSQLPKDRFSAERLKGVDSTLKIQPAKLEDSAVYLCASSLQGDQPQHFGDGTRLSIL.

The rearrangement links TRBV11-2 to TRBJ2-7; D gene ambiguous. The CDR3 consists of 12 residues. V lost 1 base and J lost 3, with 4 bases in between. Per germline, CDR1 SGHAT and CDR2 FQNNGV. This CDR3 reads CASSLVVYEQYF. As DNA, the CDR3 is TGTGCCAGCAGCTTAGTAGTCTACGAGCAGTACTTC. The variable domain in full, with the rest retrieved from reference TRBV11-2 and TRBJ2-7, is EAGVAQSPRYKIIEKRQSVAFWCNPISGHATLYWYQQILGQGPKLLIQFQNNGVVDDSQLPKDRFSAERLKGVDSTLKIQPAKLEDSAVYLCASSLVVYEQYFGPGTRLTVT.

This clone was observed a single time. CDR3 DNA: TGTGCCAGCAGTGAAAGGTGGGTAGGGACTGAAGCTTTCTTT. It specifies CASSERWVGTEAFF. The chain combines TRBV2 with TRBJ1-1; D not certain. CDR3 size: 14 residues. V was clipped by 2 bases and J by 5 bases, with 12 bases between them. CDR1 is SNHLY and CDR2 is FYNNEI in the germline V gene.

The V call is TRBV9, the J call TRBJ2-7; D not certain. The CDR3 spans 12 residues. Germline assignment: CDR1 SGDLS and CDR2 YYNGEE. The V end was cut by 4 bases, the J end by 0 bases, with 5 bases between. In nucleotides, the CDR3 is TGTGCCAGCAGCACGAGCTCCTACGAGCAGTACTTC. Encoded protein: CASSTSSYEQYF.

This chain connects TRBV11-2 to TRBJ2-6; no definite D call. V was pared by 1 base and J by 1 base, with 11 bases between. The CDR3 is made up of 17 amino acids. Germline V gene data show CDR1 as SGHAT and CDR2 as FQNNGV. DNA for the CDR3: TGTGCCAGCAGCTTAGTCTTAAGAGTTTCTGGGGCCAACGTCCTGACTTTC. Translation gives CASSLVLRVSGANVLTF.

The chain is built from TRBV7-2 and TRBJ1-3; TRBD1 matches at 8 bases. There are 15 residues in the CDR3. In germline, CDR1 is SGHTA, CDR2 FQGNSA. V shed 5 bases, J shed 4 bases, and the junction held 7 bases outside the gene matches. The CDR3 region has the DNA TGTGCCAGCAGCCGGACAGGGAGGTTAGGAAACACCATATATTTT. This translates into CASSRTGRLGNTIYF.

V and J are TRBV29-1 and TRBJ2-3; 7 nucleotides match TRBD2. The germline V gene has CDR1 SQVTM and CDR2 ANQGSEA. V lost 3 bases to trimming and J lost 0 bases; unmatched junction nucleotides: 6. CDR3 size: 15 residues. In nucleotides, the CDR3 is TGCAGCGTTGAGAGATTAGCGGGCAGCACAGATACGCAGTATTTT. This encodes CSVERLAGSTDTQYF.

The DNA for the CDR3 is TGTGCCAGCAGCCAAGACACAGGGGGGTCCTACGAGCAGTACTTC. It encodes CASSQDTGGSYEQYF. The chain carries TRBV14 and TRBJ2-7; 8 bases are a match to TRBD1. The CDR3 has 15 residues. Germline loops: CDR1 SGHDN, CDR2 FVKESK. Trimming removed 0 bases from V and 1 base from J; junction bases left unmatched: 2.